The 29 T cell receptor beta chains reported below all come from one sample, sequenced in a study of OX40 agonist ivuxolimab in advanced cancers. Measured with immunoSEQ multiplex PCR; TCRdb has only the in-frame clones, and not every one. The table records around 70,000 clones, about 80% of them present only once. The specimen comprised CD4+ or CD8+ T cells sorted from blood, sampled in a trial of the OX40 agonist ivuxolimab. The receptors shown here come from an adult with an advanced solid tumor such as melanoma, head and neck, liver or kidney cancer.

V is TRBV18 and J is TRBJ2-7; D ambiguous. Germline assignment: CDR1 KGHSH and CDR2 LQKENI. This CDR3 region has 14 residues. Trimming took off 1 base at V and 3 bases at J, with 10 bases between the two ends. CDR3 protein: CASSPLSQDYEQYF. CDR3 in DNA: TGTGCCAGCTCACCACTTAGTCAGGACTACGAGCAGTACTTC.

V is TRBV7-2 and J is TRBJ1-6; D possibly corresponds to TRBD1 (6 bases). Germline V gene data show CDR1 as SGHTA and CDR2 as FQGNSA. CDR3 length: 17 residues. The germline V and J ends were trimmed by 1 base and 7 bases, with 17 bases remaining between them. The CDR3 here is CASSLVSGGAVNSPLHF. The CDR3 DNA sequence: TGTGCCAGCAGCTTAGTGTCTGGGGGGGCAGTAAATTCACCCCTCCACTTT.

This chain links TRBV19 with TRBJ1-5; unclear D gene. CDR3 length: 16 amino acids. V was cut by 11 bases and J by 3 bases, with 23 bases left in between. CDR1 is LNHDA and CDR2 is SQIVND in the germline V gene (reference sequence). The CDR3 sequence: CARTREWVRLNQPQHF. DNA of the CDR3: TGTGCCCGGACCAGAGAATGGGTCCGACTCAATCAGCCCCAGCATTTT.

The J gene is TRBJ2-7, the V gene TRBV29-1; the D gene is possibly TRBD1 (8 bases). Trimming took off 1 base at V and 6 bases at J, with 16 bases between the two ends. This CDR3 is 14 amino acids long. Germline V lookup: CDR1 SQVTM, CDR2 ANQGSEA. The CDR3 loop is CSVEARQGRAEQYF. CDR3 in DNA: TGCAGCGTTGAAGCGCGACAGGGGAGGGCCGAGCAGTACTTC.

The genes are TRBV29-1 and TRBJ2-3; unclear D gene. CDR3 length equals 14 residues. Germline values: CDR1 SQVTM, CDR2 ANQGSEA. V lost 2 bases and J 2 bases, leaving 11 bases between the germline ends. CDR3 in amino acids: CSVEPFLNTDTQYF. The DNA of the CDR3 is TGCAGCGTTGAACCTTTTCTTAACACAGATACGCAGTATTTT.

DNA of the CDR3: TGTGCCAGCAGTTTACCCCCTAGACTCAATGAGCAGTTCTTC. It is translated as CASSLPPRLNEQFF. J is TRBJ2-1 and V is TRBV27; D unclear. CDR1 and CDR2 (germline): MNHEY, SMNVEV (reference sequence). The CDR3 loop spans 14 amino acids. V lost 2 bases, J lost 6 bases, and 11 bases lay in between.

This rearrangement joins TRBV10-3 to TRBJ1-2, with D uncertain. Per germline, CDR1 ENHRY and CDR2 SYGVKD. The CDR3 runs to 15 residues. The V and J ends lost 0 bases and 7 bases respectively, with 15 bases between them. The CDR3 bases are TGTGCCATCAGTGAGTCTCTCGAAGGGAGCCGTGGCTACACCTTC. It encodes CAISESLEGSRGYTF.

This chain uses TRBV28 with TRBJ1-5; D gene ambiguous. This CDR3 region has 14 residues. Germline V gene lookup returns CDR1 MDHEN and CDR2 SYDVKM. V shed 3 bases and J shed 2 bases, with 8 bases lying between them. This CDR3 reads CASSFLGGNQPQHF. CDR3 DNA: TGTGCCAGCAGTTTTCTGGGCGGCAATCAGCCCCAGCATTTT. The full variable domain, its missing parts supplied by reference TRBV28 and TRBJ1-5, is DVKVTQSSRYLVKRTGEKVFLECVQDMDHENMFWYRQDPGLGLRLIYFSYDVKMKEKGDIPEGYSVSREKKERFSLILESASTNQTSMYLCASSFLGGNQPQHFGDGTRLSIL.

The chain has TRBV4-1 and TRBJ2-1; 8 bases match TRBD2. The CDR3 sequence is 16 residues long. The V segment lost 3 bases and the J segment 1 base; nucleotides outside the gene matches: 5. The germline V gene encodes CDR1 MGHRA and CDR2 YSYEKL. The CDR3 is CASSQSGRRSYNEQFF. In nucleotides, the CDR3 is TGCGCCAGCAGCCAGAGCGGGAGAAGGTCCTACAATGAGCAGTTCTTC.

This clone was observed a few times. This chain links TRBV5-1 with TRBJ1-4; D might be TRBD1 (6 bases). CDR1 is SGHRS and CDR2 is YFSETQ in the germline V gene. This CDR3 is built from 15 residues. Trimming removed 4 bases at V and 7 bases at J, with 17 bases between. CDR3 sequence (DNA): TGCGCCAGCAGCCAAGGAGGGGGTGGTAGTGAAAAACTGTTTTTT. It translates to CASSQGGGGSEKLFF.

The chain is built from TRBV5-4 and TRBJ2-7, with unresolved D. V lost 5 bases and J lost 2, with 14 bases in between. This CDR3 has 14 amino acids. Per germline, CDR1 SGHNT and CDR2 YYREEE (reference sequence). The CDR3 loop is CASSWQARTYEQYF. DNA for the CDR3: TGTGCCAGCAGTTGGCAGGCCAGGACCTACGAGCAGTACTTC.

The chain links TRBV7-2 to TRBJ2-1; D possibly matches TRBD1 or TRBD2 (5 bases each). The CDR3 extends over 14 amino acids. From germline, CDR1 is SGHTA and CDR2 FQGNSA. The V end was cut by 3 bases, the J end by 5 bases, with 11 bases between. DNA of the CDR3: TGTGCCAGCAGCTTCGGGACGCCCAACAATGAGCAGTTCTTC. Amino acid sequence: CASSFGTPNNEQFF.

This chain joins TRBV10-3 and TRBJ2-4; 7 nucleotides agree with TRBD1. With V trimmed by 2 bases and J by 9 bases, 7 bases remained unmatched. CDR3 length: 14 residues. Germline CDR1 ENHRY, CDR2 SYGVKD. The CDR3 reads CAISEASQGSIQYF. Written as DNA, the CDR3 is TGTGCCATCAGTGAGGCCTCACAGGGGAGCATTCAGTACTTC.

This rearrangement joins TRBV5-1 to TRBJ1-1; D uncertain. V was shortened by 0 bases and J by 0 bases, with 6 bases between the two germline ends. The CDR3 has 14 residues. Germline values: CDR1 SGHRS, CDR2 YFSETQ. This CDR3 is CASSLGGLNTEAFF. For the CDR3, the DNA is TGCGCCAGCAGCTTGGGAGGGCTGAACACTGAAGCTTTCTTT.

The chain is built from TRBV5-6 and TRBJ1-5; D remains ambiguous. Trimming cost V 2 bases and J 0 bases, with 6 bases left between them. The CDR3 runs to 14 residues. Germline CDR1 reads SGHDT; CDR2 reads YYEEEE. The DNA of the CDR3 is TGTGCCAGCAGCTTTGGAAATAGCAATCAGCCCCAGCATTTT. The encoded protein is CASSFGNSNQPQHF.

J is TRBJ2-1 and V is TRBV5-1; a possible D gene is TRBD1 (5 bases). Germline CDR1 is SGHRS and CDR2 is YFSETQ. The CDR3 covers 15 residues. Trimming cost V 4 bases and J 4 bases, with 15 bases left between them. The CDR3: CASSPADSLYNEQFF. CDR3 sequence (DNA): TGCGCCAGCAGCCCAGCAGACAGTCTTTACAATGAGCAGTTCTTC.

The chain is built from TRBV2 and TRBJ2-7; D might be TRBD1 or TRBD2, each matching 6 bases. The V end was cut by 2 bases, the J end by 6 bases, with 17 bases between. The CDR3 has 15 amino acids. Looked up from germline, CDR1 is SNHLY and CDR2 is FYNNEI. The CDR3 loop is CASSEMGGPVGEQYF. The CDR3 bases are TGTGCCAGCAGTGAAATGGGGGGCCCGGTCGGCGAGCAGTACTTC.

This chain joins TRBV10-3 and TRBJ1-2, with D possibly TRBD1 on 5 matching bases. V lost 6 bases and J lost 2, with 13 bases in between. In germline, CDR1 is ENHRY, CDR2 SYGVKD. The CDR3 is made up of 14 amino acids. The CDR3 spells CAIRERGSNYGYTF. The CDR3 DNA is TGTGCCATCAGGGAGCGGGGGTCCAACTATGGCTACACCTTC.

V and J are TRBV4-3 and TRBJ2-5; D perhaps matches TRBD1 (6 bases). V was trimmed by 4 bases and J by 3 bases, leaving 15 bases between them. From germline, CDR1 is LGHNA and CDR2 YSLEER. The CDR3 is 15 residues long. In DNA form, the CDR3 reads TGCGCCAGCAGCCGGAGCAGGGGAAAGGAAGAGACCCAGTACTTC. It encodes CASSRSRGKEETQYF.

This clone was recorded a few times. The rearrangement joins TRBV6-5 to TRBJ2-3; no clear D. V lost 0 bases and J lost 4, with 11 bases in between. Germline lookup yields CDR1 MNHEY and CDR2 SVGAGI. The CDR3 sequence is 15 residues long. CDR3: CASSYSPSDADTQYF. The CDR3 nucleotides read TGTGCCAGCAGTTACTCCCCCTCCGACGCAGATACGCAGTATTTT.

The chain links TRBV7-2 to TRBJ2-7; 12 bases line up with TRBD2. This CDR3 comprises 15 residues. Germline CDR1 reads SGHTA; CDR2 reads FQGNSA. After removal of 5 bases from V and 2 bases from J, the junction contained 4 bases not matched to a gene. CDR3 in amino acids: CASSRTSGITYEQYF. The DNA for the CDR3 is TGTGCCAGCAGCCGGACTAGCGGGATTACCTACGAGCAGTACTTC.

The CDR3 region is CSVEDWARETQYF. The CDR3 coding sequence is TGCAGCGTTGAAGATTGGGCACGAGAGACCCAGTACTTC. V gene TRBV29-1 combines with J gene TRBJ2-5; D gene uncertain. Trimming took 0 bases from V and 4 from J, leaving 9 bases between them. CDR3 length equals 13 residues. Germline CDR1 and CDR2: SQVTM and ANQGSEA.

The chain has TRBV29-1 and TRBJ2-3; D may be TRBD2 (6 bases). This CDR3 has 15 residues. V was shortened by 1 base and J by 3 bases, with 14 bases between the two germline ends. Germline V lookup: CDR1 SQVTM, CDR2 ANQGSEA. CDR3: CSVEGVGGATDTQYF. CDR3 DNA: TGCAGCGTTGAAGGGGTCGGGGGAGCGACAGATACGCAGTATTTT.

The chain employs TRBV27 and TRBJ2-5; D perhaps matches TRBD1 (6 bases). Deletions cut 1 base from V and 1 base from J, with 10 bases between. This CDR3 spans 15 amino acids. Per the germline V gene, CDR1 is MNHEY and CDR2 is SMNVEV (reference sequence). As DNA, the CDR3 is TGTGCCAGCAGTTTATTCCCGACAGGCCAAGAGACCCAGTACTTC. This gives the protein CASSLFPTGQETQYF.

This clone appeared a single time. The gene calls are TRBV19 and TRBJ2-7; TRBD1 matches 10 bases. Germline lookup yields CDR1 LNHDA and CDR2 SQIVND (reference sequence). The CDR3 is 15 residues long. With V trimmed by 10 bases and J by 1 base, 10 bases remained unmatched. CDR3 DNA sequence: TGTGCCACTACAGCCGGGACAGGGGTTTCCTACGAGCAGTACTTC. Translated: CATTAGTGVSYEQYF. The full variable domain, with the rest looked up from reference TRBV19 and TRBJ2-7, is DGGITQSPKYLFRKEGQNVTLSCEQNLNHDAMYWYRQDPGQGLRLIYYSQIVNDFQKGDIAEGYSVSREKKESFPLTVTSAQKNPTAFYLCATTAGTGVSYEQYFGPGTRLTVT.

This clone has just one count. V is TRBV5-1 and J is TRBJ1-2; a weak D match, TRBD1 (6 bases). Germline CDR1 SGHRS, CDR2 YFSETQ. This CDR3 comprises 12 residues. V gave up 0 bases and J gave up 9 bases, with 9 bases separating them. CDR3 loop: CASSLAQGRYTF. The CDR3 nucleotides read TGCGCCAGCAGCTTGGCACAGGGACGCTACACCTTC.

The V call is TRBV5-5, the J call TRBJ1-1; D gene uncertain. Germline V gene lookup returns CDR1 SGHKS and CDR2 YYEKEE (reference sequence). With 0 bases removed from V and 0 bases from J, the gap between germline ends came to 3 bases. The CDR3 totals 13 residues. The CDR3 region has the DNA TGTGCCAGCAGCTTGGCGGTGAACACTGAAGCTTTCTTT. Its translation is CASSLAVNTEAFF.

This chain joins TRBV5-6 and TRBJ2-1; D could derive from TRBD1 or TRBD2 (5 bases each). V shed 1 base and J shed 4 bases, with 12 bases lying between them. There are 15 residues in the CDR3. Germline lookup yields CDR1 SGHDT and CDR2 YYEEEE. CDR3 amino acids: CASSLRGARYNEQFF. CDR3 nucleotides: TGTGCCAGCAGCTTGAGAGGGGCGAGGTACAATGAGCAGTTCTTC.

This chain uses TRBV13 with TRBJ2-1, with TRBD1 identical over 9 bases. The germline CDR1 and CDR2 sequences are PRHDT and FYEKMQ (reference sequence). This CDR3 has 13 residues. The ends lost 6 bases at V and 4 bases at J; junction bases unmatched: 1. DNA for the CDR3: TGTGCCAGCAGGGGGACAGGGTACAATGAGCAGTTCTTC. This translates into CASRGTGYNEQFF.